Listed here are 16 T cell receptor beta chains from one sample, sequenced in a study of graft-versus-host responses after intestinal transplantation. Method: immunoSEQ multiplex PCR; TCRdb's copy keeps in-frame clones and lacks some. The sample has about 110,000 clones, roughly 87% seen once. These receptors have no known antigen. Sequencing used unstimulated CD4+ T cells sorted from spleen or lymph node cells, obtained before transplant. The source of these receptors is a human donor who was the organ donor for an intestinal transplant.

This rearrangement joins TRBV6-5 to TRBJ2-7, with D perhaps assigned TRBD1 or TRBD2 (5 bases each). The CDR3 consists of 16 residues. Deletions cut 0 bases from V and 5 bases from J, with 17 bases between. Germline assignment: CDR1 MNHEY and CDR2 SVGAGI. The CDR3, as DNA: TGTGCCAGCAGTTACTCGCGAGGGACGCTTTACCACGAGCAGTACTTC. Translated: CASSYSRGTLYHEQYF.

V is TRBV6-6 and J is TRBJ2-7; D possibly corresponds to TRBD2 (5 bases). This CDR3 spans 16 amino acids. V lost 0 bases to trimming and J lost 2 bases, with 14 bases between them. CDR1 is MNHNY, CDR2 SVGAGI, per germline (reference sequence). This CDR3 reads CASSYSFGGRPYEQYF. CDR3 coding DNA: TGTGCCAGCAGTTACTCGTTCGGAGGTCGACCCTACGAGCAGTACTTC.

The chain carries TRBV9 and TRBJ2-7; 7 bases line up with TRBD1. Germline V gene sequence: CDR1 SGDLS, CDR2 YYNGEE. CDR3 size: 16 residues. With 0 bases clipped from V and 5 bases from J, the junction kept 11 bases outside the gene matches. CDR3 in DNA: TGTGCCAGCAGCGTAGCTACACAAGGGGGCATGGACGAGCAGTACTTC. Its translation is CASSVATQGGMDEQYF.

This chain connects TRBV10-3 to TRBJ2-5, with a weak D call TRBD2 (6 bases). The CDR3 totals 15 residues. Germline V gives CDR1 ENHRY, CDR2 SYGVKD. Trimming cost V 0 bases and J 5 bases, with 13 bases left between them. CDR3 DNA: TGTGCCATCAGTGAGTCCCCGGGACTCCAGGAGACCCAGTACTTC. This translates into CAISESPGLQETQYF.

The table lists this clone with a few counts. The rearrangement uses TRBV27 and TRBJ2-3; 9 bases map to TRBD2. V was clipped by 6 bases and J by 3 bases; unmatched bases: 13. Germline CDR1 and CDR2: MNHEY and SMNVEV (reference sequence). The CDR3 runs 17 residues. The CDR3 sequence: CASRRRMTSGVTDTQYF. CDR3 nucleotide sequence: TGTGCCAGCAGAAGACGTATGACTAGCGGAGTTACAGATACGCAGTATTTT.

V and J are TRBV10-3 and TRBJ2-1; tentative D call: TRBD2 (6 bases). Germline CDR1 and CDR2: ENHRY and SYGVKD. The CDR3 has 13 amino acids. The germline V and J ends were trimmed by 4 bases and 2 bases, with 6 bases remaining between them. CDR3 loop: CAISGLAYNEQFF. The CDR3 coding sequence is TGTGCCATCAGTGGACTAGCCTACAATGAGCAGTTCTTC.

This clone was counted between two and nine times. The V call is TRBV28, the J call TRBJ1-5; the D is unclear. V lost 8 bases, J lost 2 bases, and 16 bases lay in between. CDR3 size: 15 residues. Germline-derived CDR1 and CDR2 are MDHEN and SYDVKM. The chain's CDR3 is CASATSPRGNQPQHF. CDR3 nucleotide sequence: TGTGCCAGCGCTACTTCCCCCCGGGGCAATCAGCCCCAGCATTTT.

The chain recombines TRBV10-3 with TRBJ1-1; D is ambiguous. The ends were cut back, 4 bases at V and 7 bases at J, with 7 bases in the middle. Germline V gene sequence: CDR1 ENHRY, CDR2 SYGVKD. This CDR3 is 11 amino acids long. CDR3 sequence reads: CAISVRSEAFF. CDR3 bases: TGTGCCATCAGTGTCCGGAGTGAAGCTTTCTTT.

V and J are TRBV19 and TRBJ1-6; 8 bases align to TRBD1. The germline V gene encodes CDR1 LNHDA and CDR2 SQIVND (reference sequence). The junction had 6 bases not matched to a gene; V was cut back by 6 bases and J by 5 bases. This CDR3 is built from 15 residues. CDR3 sequence: CASRETGGDNSPLHF. For the CDR3, the DNA is TGTGCCAGTAGAGAAACAGGGGGGGATAATTCACCCCTCCACTTT.

The J gene is TRBJ2-3, the V gene TRBV5-1; 9 positions match TRBD2. The length of the CDR3 is 17 residues. Per the germline V gene, CDR1 is SGHRS and CDR2 is YFSETQ. With 0 bases clipped from V and 2 bases from J, the junction kept 7 bases outside the gene matches. CDR3 DNA sequence: TGCGCCAGCAGCTTGGGCGATAGCGGGGGCCCCACAGATACGCAGTATTTT. Amino acids: CASSLGDSGGPTDTQYF.

This clone has just one count. The J gene is TRBJ2-7, the V gene TRBV4-1; no firm D call. V lost 6 bases to trimming and J lost 2 bases, with 14 bases between them. Germline CDR1 MGHRA, CDR2 YSYEKL. The CDR3 covers 14 residues. The CDR3 spells CASRKDEITYEQYF. CDR3 DNA sequence: TGCGCCAGCAGGAAGGACGAGATAACCTACGAGCAGTACTTC.

The genes are TRBV10-2 and TRBJ1-1; no firm D call. Germline assignment: CDR1 WSHSY and CDR2 SAAADI. V was trimmed by 7 bases and J by 3 bases, leaving 21 bases between them. There are 16 residues in the CDR3. The CDR3 sequence: CASTGGDTRTDTEAFF. DNA for the CDR3: TGCGCCAGCACCGGAGGCGACACCCGGACGGACACTGAAGCTTTCTTT.

The genes are TRBV19 and TRBJ1-2, with D possibly being TRBD1 (5 bases). This CDR3 has 11 residues. The germline V and J ends were trimmed by 6 bases and 3 bases, with 5 bases remaining between them. Germline-derived CDR1 and CDR2 are LNHDA and SQIVND (reference sequence). The CDR3 DNA follows: TGTGCCAGTAGCAGGGACTATGGCTACACCTTC. Translated: CASSRDYGYTF. The variable domain in full, completed from reference TRBV19 and TRBJ1-2, reads DGGITQSPKYLFRKEGQNVTLSCEQNLNHDAMYWYRQDPGQGLRLIYYSQIVNDFQKGDIAEGYSVSREKKESFPLTVTSAQKNPTAFYLCASSRDYGYTFGSGTRLTVV.

The chain is built from TRBV5-1 and TRBJ1-4; a weak D match, TRBD1 (5 bases). The CDR3 covers 13 residues. V was trimmed by 2 bases and J by 7 bases, leaving 9 bases between them. Germline lookup yields CDR1 SGHRS and CDR2 YFSETQ. CDR3 DNA sequence: TGCGCCAGCAGCTTTAGGGGAGGTGAAAAACTGTTTTTT. The encoded protein is CASSFRGGEKLFF.

The gene calls are TRBV12-5 and TRBJ2-5; D uncertain. The CDR3 has 12 residues. V dropped 10 bases and J dropped 5 bases, with 14 bases sitting between them. The germline V gene has CDR1 LGHNT and CDR2 FRNRAP. Here the CDR3 reads CATAEVRETQYF. Here the CDR3 DNA reads TGTGCTACCGCCGAGGTCCGGGAGACCCAGTACTTC.

The V and J genes are TRBV14 and TRBJ1-1, with 8 bases identical to TRBD1. Trimming at V came to 4 bases and at J to 4 bases, leaving 2 bases not matched to a gene. The CDR3 extends over 13 amino acids. CDR1 SGHDN and CDR2 FVKESK come from the germline V gene. The CDR3 loop reads CASSPGQGTEAFF. DNA of the CDR3: TGTGCCAGCAGCCCCGGACAGGGCACTGAAGCTTTCTTT.